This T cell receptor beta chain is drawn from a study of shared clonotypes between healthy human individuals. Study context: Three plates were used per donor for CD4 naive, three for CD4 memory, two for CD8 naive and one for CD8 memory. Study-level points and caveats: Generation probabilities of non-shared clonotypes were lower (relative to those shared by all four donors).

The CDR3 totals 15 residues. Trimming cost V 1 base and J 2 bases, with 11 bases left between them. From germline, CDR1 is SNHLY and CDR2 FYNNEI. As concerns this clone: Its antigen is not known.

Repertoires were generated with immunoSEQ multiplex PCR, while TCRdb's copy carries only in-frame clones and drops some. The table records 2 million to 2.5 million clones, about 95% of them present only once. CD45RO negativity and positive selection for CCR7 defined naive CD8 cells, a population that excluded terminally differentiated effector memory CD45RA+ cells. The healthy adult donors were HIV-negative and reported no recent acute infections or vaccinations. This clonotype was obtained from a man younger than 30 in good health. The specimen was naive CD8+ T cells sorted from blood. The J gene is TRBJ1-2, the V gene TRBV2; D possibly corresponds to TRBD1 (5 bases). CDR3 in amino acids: CASSEVQGRNYGYTF. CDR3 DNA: TGTGCCAGCAGTGAAGTGCAGGGTAGAAACTATGGCTACACCTTC.